One T cell receptor (beta chain) is described in this entry. The record originates from a study of blood T cell repertoires in COVID-19. Study details: Whether acute or convalescent, the COVID-19 samples came from the United States, Italy and Spain. PBMCs, B-cell-depleted T cells, or T cells provided the cDNA or gDNA that made up the material.

Authors' processing steps: Cell counts per sample came from amplifying reference gene primers. Clones were read by immunoSEQ multiplex PCR, and TCRdb kept only the in-frame ones, dropping some. V, J and clone size are those of that table, while D and trimming were read from the DNA. The sample gives roughly 65,000 clones, more than 75% of which show up once; about an eighth is in the top ten. V trimming: 5 bases; J trimming: 6 bases; junction bases outside the gene matches: 9. The CDR3 runs 15 residues. In germline, CDR1 is LGHDT, CDR2 YNNKEL (reference sequence). This clonotype was obtained from an older woman with acute or convalescent COVID-19. Sequences were obtained from peripheral blood. This sequence joins TRBV3-1 (or the pseudogene TRBV3-2) and TRBJ2-7, with 11 bases fitting TRBD2. CDR3 coding DNA: TGTGCCAGCAGCGAAGTAGCGGGGGGGCCTAGCGAGCAGTACTTC. It specifies CASSEVAGGPSEQYF.